At least ten counts were recorded for the clone carrying this TCR beta chain. This specimen belongs to a study of T cell responses to AZD1222 COVID-19 vaccine. Generated by immunoSEQ multiplex PCR, the TCRdb table keeps only in-frame clones and is missing some. The repertoire holds approximately 160,000 clones, with about nine tenths as singletons. Germline lookup yields CDR1 SNHLY and CDR2 FYNNEI. With 10 bases removed from V and 8 bases from J, the gap between germline ends came to 17 bases. The CDR3 runs 12 residues. This specimen consisted of peripheral blood, obtained on day 0 of AZD1222 vaccination. The genes are TRBV2 and TRBJ1-2; no reliable D call. This TCR came from an adult in good health. The CDR3 sequence: CATRLEAGGYTF. As DNA, the CDR3 is TGTGCCACCAGGCTTGAGGCTGGCGGCTACACCTTC.